These 9 T cell receptor beta chains were sequenced from one sample in a study of blood T cell repertoires in COVID-19. TCRdb's table, derived via immunoSEQ multiplex PCR, lists solely in-frame clones and lacks some. The sample comprises about 120,000 clones, over 75% of which are singletons, and 28% rests with the top ten. Input material: peripheral blood. The receptors were sampled from a man aged 70 or older with active or convalescent COVID-19.

This chain uses TRBV10-1 with TRBJ2-3, with 9 bases aligning to TRBD1. The trim removed 4 bases at V and 6 bases at J, leaving 8 bases unmatched. CDR3 size: 15 residues. The germline CDR1 and CDR2 sequences are WNHNN and SYGVQD (reference sequence). CDR3 bases: TGCGCCAGCAGTGGGACAGGGGCAGAGGCGGATACGCAGTATTTT. Protein product: CASSGTGAEADTQYF.

This CDR3 reads CASSQVQGATGELFF. In DNA, the CDR3 is TGTGCCAGCAGCCAGGTACAAGGGGCCACCGGGGAGCTGTTTTTT. The gene calls are TRBV9 and TRBJ2-2; tentatively, D is TRBD1 (5 bases). The germline V gene has CDR1 SGDLS and CDR2 YYNGEE. The CDR3 covers 15 residues. With 4 bases removed from V and 4 bases from J, the gap between germline ends came to 14 bases.

V and J are TRBV5-1 and TRBJ1-3; 7 bases agree with TRBD1. The CDR3 covers 15 residues. The ends lost 3 bases at V and 2 bases at J; junction bases unmatched: 5. Germline-derived CDR1 and CDR2 are SGHRS and YFSETQ. For the CDR3, the DNA is TGCGCCAGCAGCTCCGGACAGGCCGCTGGAAACACCATATATTTT. Its translation is CASSSGQAAGNTIYF.

Of note for this clone: This sample includes further DNA sequences coding for the same CDR3. This sequence joins TRBV27 and TRBJ2-7, with a possible D match to TRBD1 (5 bases). CDR3 length: 17 amino acids. The V end was cut by 0 bases, the J end by 3 bases, with 18 bases between. In germline, CDR1 is MNHEY, CDR2 SMNVEV (reference sequence). CDR3 nucleotides: TGTGCCAGCAGTTTATCGACGGTCCAGGGCTTCAACTACGAGCAGTACTTC. Translation gives CASSLSTVQGFNYEQYF.

The J gene is TRBJ2-1, the V gene TRBV6-5; TRBD1 might be the D (6 bases). V shed 4 bases and J shed 9 bases, with 16 bases lying between them. Germline CDR1 and CDR2: MNHEY and SVGAGI. This CDR3 has 14 residues. This CDR3 is CASSLQQGISEQFF. In DNA form, the CDR3 reads TGTGCCAGCAGTTTGCAACAGGGCATAAGTGAGCAGTTCTTC.

The V and J genes are TRBV6-6 and TRBJ2-7; possibly TRBD1 for D (6 bases). Trimming shortened V by 6 bases and J by 2 bases, and 20 bases separated the two germline ends. Per germline, CDR1 MNHNY and CDR2 SVGAGI (reference sequence). The CDR3 spans 16 residues. The DNA for the CDR3 is TGTGCCAGCAGCCCCTCGACCGCGACAGGTACCTACGAGCAGTACTTC. Amino acids: CASSPSTATGTYEQYF.

The chain links TRBV6-1 to TRBJ1-1; D may be TRBD1 (5 bases). V lost 2 bases and J 2 bases, leaving 6 bases between the germline ends. The V gene's germline CDR1 is MNHNS and CDR2 SASEGT. There are 13 residues in the CDR3. This CDR3 reads CASSETGNTEAFF. For the CDR3, the DNA is TGTGCCAGCAGTGAAACAGGAAACACTGAAGCTTTCTTT.

In its sample, this clone was seen once. This chain uses TRBV15 with TRBJ2-1, with 7 bases lining up with TRBD1. Germline CDR1 and CDR2: LNHNV and YYDKDF (reference sequence). Trimming took 3 bases from V and 5 from J; bases not matched to a gene: 4. This CDR3 is 14 amino acids long. Here the CDR3 reads CATSSLGQNNEQFF. Here the CDR3 DNA reads TGTGCCACCAGCAGCCTGGGACAGAACAATGAGCAGTTCTTC.

V and J are TRBV30 and TRBJ1-2; D possibly corresponds to TRBD1 (5 bases). This CDR3 spans 14 amino acids. Per the germline V gene, CDR1 is GTSNPN and CDR2 is SVGIG (reference sequence). With 1 base removed from V and 5 bases from J, the gap between germline ends came to 14 bases. CDR3 sequence reads: CAWSGSGRGYGYTF. The CDR3 DNA follows: TGTGCCTGGAGTGGGTCAGGGCGGGGGTATGGCTACACCTTC.